These T cell receptor beta chains were read from a single sample in a study of shared clonotypes between healthy human individuals. Libraries were prepared by immunoSEQ multiplex PCR; TCRdb keeps only in-frame clonotypes and omits some of them. This table has some 2,000,000 clones, 90% to 97% appearing once. Sequenced: naive CD4+ T cells sorted from blood. The receptors shown here come from a man between 18 and 35 years old in good health. Both conserved end residues are part of each CDR3. D genes are given only for firm matches. The listing skips clone size in some rows; elsewhere it reads once, few, many or a size class.

CDR3	DNA	J	D	V	size
CASSLDPYRQGESYEQYF	TGTGCCAGCAGCTTGGACCCCTATCGACAGGGGGAGTCCTACGAGCAGTACTTC	TRBJ2-7	TRBD1	TRBV5-6	.
CASSEGGHSNQPQHF	TGTGCCAGCAGCGAAGGGGGACATAGCAATCAGCCCCAGCATTTT	TRBJ1-5	.	TRBV9	.
CASSQTGTEKQYF	TGTGCCAGTAGTCAGACCGGGACAGAGAAGCAGTACTTC	TRBJ2-7	TRBD1	TRBV19	.
CASSLGGGGRDEQFF	TGTGCCAGCAGCTTAGGAGGAGGGGGTAGGGATGAGCAGTTCTTC	TRBJ2-1	.	TRBV7-9	.
CASSLRGDQNEQFF	TGTGCCAGCAGCTTACGGGGCGACCAGAATGAGCAGTTCTTC	TRBJ2-1	.	TRBV11-2	.
CASISGLRSTGELFF	TGTGCCAGCATCTCGGGGCTAAGGAGCACCGGGGAGCTGTTTTTT	TRBJ2-2	.	TRBV6-5	.
CASSVRPGNEQFF	TGTGCCAGCAGTGTAAGGCCAGGGAATGAGCAGTTCTTC	TRBJ2-1	.	TRBV6-1	.
CASSVGQGNYNEQFF	TGTGCCAGCAGTGTGGGACAGGGGAACTACAATGAGCAGTTCTTC	TRBJ2-1	TRBD1	TRBV6-6	.
CASSAQRLPDTQYF	TGTGCCAGCAGTGCCCAGCGCCTCCCAGATACGCAGTATTTT	TRBJ2-3	.	TRBV2	.
CASRPDRVNTEAFF	TGCGCCAGCAGGCCTGACAGGGTCAACACTGAAGCTTTCTTT	TRBJ1-1	TRBD1	TRBV10-2	.
CAISDWGGIDEQYF	TGTGCCATCAGTGATTGGGGGGGCATCGACGAGCAGTACTTC	TRBJ2-7	.	TRBV10-3	.
CASSLKQGSQHF	TGTGCCAGCAGCTTAAAACAGGGTTCCCAGCATTTT	TRBJ1-5	.	TRBV7-2	.
CAWSGHMAFSQSPLHF	TGTGCCTGGAGTGGTCATATGGCCTTCTCCCAATCACCCCTCCACTTT	TRBJ1-6	.	TRBV30	.
CAWSKGRTSGANVLTF	TGTGCCTGGAGCAAGGGACGGACCTCTGGGGCCAACGTCCTGACTTTC	TRBJ2-6	.	TRBV30	.
CASQGLETQYF	TGTGCCAGTCAGGGTTTAGAGACCCAGTACTTC	TRBJ2-5	.	TRBV2	.
CAWSVRAGQETQYF	TGTGCCTGGAGTGTTCGGGCGGGTCAAGAGACCCAGTACTTC	TRBJ2-5	.	TRBV30	.
CAISGGVNQPQHF	TGTGCCATCAGTGGAGGTGTAAATCAGCCCCAGCATTTT	TRBJ1-5	.	TRBV10-3	.
CASSQDYGGAETQYF	TGCGCCAGCAGCCAAGATTACGGGGGGGCAGAGACCCAGTACTTC	TRBJ2-5	TRBD2	TRBV4-3	.
CAWSLRWDTEAFF	TGTGCCTGGAGTTTAAGATGGGACACTGAAGCTTTCTTT	TRBJ1-1	.	TRBV30	.
CASSGQGGTEAFF	TGTGCCAGCAGTGGACAGGGGGGCACTGAAGCTTTCTTT	TRBJ1-1	TRBD1	TRBV27	once
CASTKTGANTEAFF	TGTGCCAGCACTAAGACAGGGGCGAACACTGAAGCTTTCTTT	TRBJ1-1	TRBD1	TRBV6-5	.
CASSRRRNTGELFF	TGTGCCAGCAGCCGACGGCGGAACACCGGGGAGCTGTTTTTT	TRBJ2-2	.	TRBV5-6	.
CASSFDRVRSYEQYF	TGTGCCAGCAGCTTCGACAGGGTTCGGAGCTACGAGCAGTACTTC	TRBJ2-7	TRBD1	TRBV7-2	.
CASSKTGEWGVNTEAFF	TGTGCCAGCAGCAAGACAGGGGAGTGGGGGGTGAACACTGAAGCTTTCTTT	TRBJ1-1	TRBD1	TRBV7-2	.
CASSPSGSRYEQYF	TGTGCCAGCTCACCTAGCGGGTCACGCTACGAGCAGTACTTC	TRBJ2-7	TRBD2	TRBV18	.
CASSDQDRLGSYEQYF	TGTGCCAGCTCCGACCAGGACCGACTAGGCTCCTACGAGCAGTACTTC	TRBJ2-7	.	TRBV18	.
CASILTGAGNTIYF	TGTGCCAGCATCCTTACAGGGGCTGGAAACACCATATATTTT	TRBJ1-3	TRBD1	TRBV6-1	.
CASSVRGAVSYEQYF	TGTGCCAGCAGCGTGCGGGGGGCTGTCTCCTACGAGCAGTACTTC	TRBJ2-7	TRBD2	TRBV9	.
CASSQGTTETQYF	TGCGCCAGCAGCCAAGGGACCACGGAGACCCAGTACTTC	TRBJ2-5	.	TRBV4-1	.
CSLGRSYEQYF	TGCAGTCTGGGCAGATCCTACGAGCAGTACTTC	TRBJ2-7	.	TRBV20-1	.
CASSQDLGQQETQYF	TGCGCCAGCAGCCAAGATTTGGGACAGCAAGAGACCCAGTACTTC	TRBJ2-5	TRBD1	TRBV4-3	.
CASSLRHGEKLFF	TGTGCCAGCAGCTTAAGGCACGGGGAAAAACTGTTTTTT	TRBJ1-4	.	TRBV7-2	.
CASSLDGLVLPETQYF	TGCGCCAGCAGCTTGGACGGACTAGTCCTCCCAGAGACCCAGTACTTC	TRBJ2-5	TRBD2	TRBV5-1	.
CAISDGVGQYF	TGTGCCATCAGTGATGGAGTTGGGCAGTACTTC	TRBJ2-7	.	TRBV10-3	.
CASSYRRAGNYEQYF	TGTGCCAGCAGTTACCGGCGGGCTGGGAACTACGAGCAGTACTTC	TRBJ2-7	.	TRBV6-5	once
CASSLSFLETQYF	TGTGCTAGCAGCTTATCCTTTCTAGAGACCCAGTACTTC	TRBJ2-5	.	TRBV7-7	.
CASSSQGAGSYEQYF	TGCGCCAGCAGCTCCCAGGGCGCCGGTTCCTACGAGCAGTACTTC	TRBJ2-7	.	TRBV5-1	.
CASSPAAPRELDNEQFF	TGTGCCAGCTCACCCGCCGCTCCCAGGGAACTCGACAATGAGCAGTTCTTC	TRBJ2-1	.	TRBV18	.
CAIRPLPTGQGAYEQYF	TGTGCCATCAGGCCCCTACCAACGGGACAGGGGGCCTACGAGCAGTACTTC	TRBJ2-7	TRBD1	TRBV10-3	.
CASSLGGAISGNTIYF	TGTGCCAGCAGCTTAGGAGGGGCGATCTCTGGAAACACCATATATTTT	TRBJ1-3	.	TRBV7-2	.
CASSQQSGQQAFF	TGTGCCAGCAGCCAGCAGTCGGGACAGCAAGCTTTCTTT	TRBJ1-1	TRBD1	TRBV7-2	.
CASSRRGQETQYF	TGTGCCAGCAGCCGAAGGGGGCAAGAGACCCAGTACTTC	TRBJ2-5	.	TRBV7-9	.
CASTSGVGSGEQFF	TGTGCCAGCACTAGCGGAGTGGGTTCGGGTGAGCAGTTCTTC	TRBJ2-1	TRBD2	TRBV6-5	.
CASSYGGQGSSPLHF	TGTGCCAGCAGCTATGGGGGACAGGGAAGTTCACCCCTCCACTTT	TRBJ1-6	TRBD1	TRBV7-2	once
CASAGLAGADYNEQFF	TGTGCCAGCGCCGGACTAGCGGGAGCAGACTACAATGAGCAGTTCTTC	TRBJ2-1	TRBD2	TRBV18	.
CASSFLDREADTQYF	TGTGCCAGCAGTTTTCTGGACAGGGAGGCAGATACGCAGTATTTT	TRBJ2-3	TRBD1	TRBV27	.
CASSDRGRGSYEQYF	TGTGCCAGCAGTGACCGGGGAAGGGGTTCCTACGAGCAGTACTTC	TRBJ2-7	.	TRBV6-1	once
CASSPRDRGAGELFF	TGTGCCAGCAGCCCACGGGACAGGGGCGCCGGGGAGCTGTTTTTT	TRBJ2-2	TRBD1	TRBV7-2	.
CASSRTSGNTGELFF	TGTGCCAGCAGTCGGACTAGCGGGAACACCGGGGAGCTGTTTTTT	TRBJ2-2	TRBD2	TRBV6-5	.
CASSSPNSPLHF	TGTGCCAGCAGCTCTCCTAATTCACCCCTCCACTTT	TRBJ1-6	.	TRBV7-9	.
CASSRTGSGNTIYF	TGTGCCAGCAGTCGGACAGGGAGTGGGAACACCATATATTTT	TRBJ1-3	TRBD1	TRBV6-5	.
CASSLAGVRLKTYEQYF	TGTGCCAGCAGCTTAGCAGGGGTAAGGCTGAAGACTTACGAGCAGTACTTC	TRBJ2-7	.	TRBV7-2	.